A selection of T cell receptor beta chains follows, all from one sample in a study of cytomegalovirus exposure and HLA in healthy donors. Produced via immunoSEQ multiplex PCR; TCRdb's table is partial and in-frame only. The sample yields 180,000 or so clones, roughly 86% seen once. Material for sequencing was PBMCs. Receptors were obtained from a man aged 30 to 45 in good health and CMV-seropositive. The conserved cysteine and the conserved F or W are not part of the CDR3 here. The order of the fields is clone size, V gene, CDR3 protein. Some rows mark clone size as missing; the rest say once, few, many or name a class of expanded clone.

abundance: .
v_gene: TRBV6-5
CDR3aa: ASSYSSAGRGNEQF

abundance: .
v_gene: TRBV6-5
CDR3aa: ASSPQRGSTDTQY

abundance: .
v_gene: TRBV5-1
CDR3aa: ASTAGTSSNEQF

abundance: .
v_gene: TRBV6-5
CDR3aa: ASSYGEYTSYEQY

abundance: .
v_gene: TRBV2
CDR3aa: ASSTSGSNTGELF

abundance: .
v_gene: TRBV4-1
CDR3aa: ASSQEWTTVRNEQF

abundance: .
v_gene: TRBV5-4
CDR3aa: ASSQQRQGAREQY

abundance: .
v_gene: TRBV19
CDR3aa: ASSETGIGEKLF

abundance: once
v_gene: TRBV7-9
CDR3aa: ASSAQGYEQY

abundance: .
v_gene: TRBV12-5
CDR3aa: ASGLLLAGTGELF

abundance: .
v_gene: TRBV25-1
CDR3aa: ASSEGRAHRDTQY